The clone carrying this T cell receptor (beta chain) was seen only once. Its cognate antigen is unknown. V shed 5 bases, J shed 3 bases, and the junction held 4 bases outside the gene matches. This CDR3 comprises 14 residues. The germline gives CDR1 SEHNR, CDR2 FQNEAQ (reference sequence). A multiplex PCR was run with 60 Vbeta primers and 13 Jbeta primers. TCRdb's copy holds only in-frame clones and misses some; the assay was immunoSEQ multiplex PCR. The table shows approximately 180,000 clones, with 70% to 80% occurring only once. This entry is derived from a study of cytomegalovirus exposure and HLA in healthy donors. Study context: Unique TCRs from HLA-typed donors, 65 million to 85 million of them, were held in an early data release.

Findings of the study overall: As confirmed in vitro, three CMV-associated chains were specific for CMV antigens. The investigators catalogued 150 or so TCR beta chains as cytomegalovirus-associated. Sequences of the TCR beta chain were said to predict the HLA-A and HLA-B alleles of most subjects accurately.

This sequence joins TRBV7-9 and TRBJ2-7, with 10 bases that match TRBD1. Material for sequencing was PBMCs. The TCR was taken from a woman aged 45-59 years in good health and CMV-seronegative. CDR3 in DNA: TGTGCCAGCAGCCGGGGGGACAGGGGCTACGAGCAGTACTTC. Its translation is CASSRGDRGYEQYF.